The 8 T cell receptor beta chains given below trace back to one sample, sequenced in a study of cytomegalovirus exposure and HLA in healthy donors. The primer mix had 60 Vbeta and 13 Jbeta primers. Profiling relied on immunoSEQ multiplex PCR, and the TCRdb table lists in-frame clones only, not all of them. The repertoire consists of under 130,000 clones, with over 75% occurring once and the leading ten covering about 8.3%. The sample comprised PBMCs. The receptors derive from a woman in her thirties or forties in good health and CMV-seropositive.

The chain is built from TRBV7-6 and TRBJ2-7, with TRBD2 matching over 8 bases. J was trimmed by 4 bases and V by 4 bases; bases with no gene match: 6. This CDR3 has 14 amino acids. In germline, CDR1 is SGHVS, CDR2 FNYEAQ. The CDR3 loop is CASSYAGGRYEQYF. The CDR3 DNA reads TGTGCCAGCAGCTACGCGGGGGGCAGATACGAGCAGTACTTC.

The chain recombines TRBV11-2 with TRBJ2-5; TRBD1 matches at 7 bases. Losses at the gene ends were 2 bases for V and 0 bases for J; bases not matched to a gene: 9. The CDR3 extends over 17 amino acids. The V gene's germline CDR1 is SGHAT and CDR2 FQNNGV. The CDR3 region has the DNA TGTGCCAGCAGCTTAAGGGGGCTACAGGGGTACCAAGAGACCCAGTACTTC. It yields the protein CASSLRGLQGYQETQYF.

This clone was detected once. The V call is TRBV2, the J call TRBJ2-7, with TRBD2 matching 7 bases. After removal of 4 bases from V and 4 bases from J, the junction contained 10 bases not matched to a gene. Germline lookup yields CDR1 SNHLY and CDR2 FYNNEI. The length of the CDR3 is 15 residues. CDR3 protein: CASSGGLADLYEQYF. DNA for the CDR3: TGTGCCAGCAGTGGCGGGCTAGCGGATTTGTACGAGCAGTACTTC.

Only a few counts were recorded for this clone. The rearrangement joins TRBV19 to TRBJ2-3; 7 bases fit TRBD2. The CDR3 is made up of 13 amino acids. V lost 6 bases to trimming and J lost 6 bases; unmatched junction nucleotides: 6. CDR1 and CDR2 (germline): LNHDA, SQIVND (reference sequence). In nucleotides, the CDR3 is TGTGCCAGTAGCACTAGCGTATTGGATACGCAGTATTTT. This gives the protein CASSTSVLDTQYF. The variable domain in full, completed from reference TRBV19 and TRBJ2-3, reads DGGITQSPKYLFRKEGQNVTLSCEQNLNHDAMYWYRQDPGQGLRLIYYSQIVNDFQKGDIAEGYSVSREKKESFPLTVTSAQKNPTAFYLCASSTSVLDTQYFGPGTRLTVL.

This sequence joins TRBV9 and TRBJ2-5; D possibly corresponds to TRBD1 (6 bases). Germline CDR1 is SGDLS and CDR2 is YYNGEE. The V end was cut by 2 bases, the J end by 5 bases, with 10 bases between. This CDR3 contains 13 residues. The CDR3 loop is CASSVTGRETQYF. CDR3 DNA: TGTGCCAGCAGCGTGACAGGCAGGGAGACCCAGTACTTC.

This clone was detected only once. The rearrangement joins TRBV5-6 to TRBJ2-2; 9 bases agree with TRBD2. Looked up from germline, CDR1 is SGHDT and CDR2 is YYEEEE. The CDR3 has 18 residues. J lost 7 bases, V lost 0 bases, and 13 bases had no gene match. The CDR3 DNA follows: TGTGCCAGCAGCTTGGAAGGGACTAGCTATGATTTGGGCGGGGAGCTGTTTTTT. Encoded protein: CASSLEGTSYDLGGELFF.

The CDR3 bases are TGCGCCAGCAGCCTCCTGGGAGCAGCTGGAAACACCATATATTTT. Amino acids: CASSLLGAAGNTIYF. V is TRBV5-1 and J is TRBJ1-3; D gene uncertain. Deletions cut 4 bases from V and 2 bases from J, with 13 bases between. The length of the CDR3 is 15 residues. The germline V gene has CDR1 SGHRS and CDR2 YFSETQ.

V gene TRBV27 combines with J gene TRBJ1-4, with D tentatively TRBD1 (5 bases). V lost 0 bases and J 8 bases, leaving 13 bases between the germline ends. The CDR3 consists of 15 residues. The germline V gene encodes CDR1 MNHEY and CDR2 SMNVEV (reference sequence). The CDR3 DNA reads TGTGCCAGCAGTTTATCATCCAGGGATCAAGAAAAACTGTTTTTT. Translated: CASSLSSRDQEKLFF.